The T cell receptor beta chain described here comes from a study of immune characterization of retroperitoneal liposarcoma. From germline, CDR1 is MNHNY and CDR2 SVGAGI (reference sequence). The V end was cut by 1 base, the J end by 8 bases, with 11 bases between. The CDR3 length is 13 residues. TCRdb independently ran MiXCR on the PCR reads; one entry per CDR3 protein. The sample has about 10,000 distinct CDR3 sequences; approximately 27% are singletons. This clonotype was detected ten times or more. V and J are TRBV6-6 and TRBJ1-2, with a tentative D call TRBD1 (5 bases). The sequenced sample was tumor tissue. The sequence derives from a male donor with retroperitoneal liposarcoma. CDR3 residues: CASSYYRDVGYTF. Written as DNA, the CDR3 is TGTGCCAGCAGTTACTATCGGGACGTCGGCTACACCTTC.